This T cell receptor (beta chain) was observed in a study of cytomegalovirus exposure and HLA in healthy donors. The germline V gene has CDR1 SGHAT and CDR2 FQNNGV. This CDR3 has 16 amino acids. V shed 3 bases, J shed 4 bases, and the junction held 6 bases outside the gene matches. A word on this clone: Its target is unknown.

Researchers ran the PCR with 60 Vbeta and 13 Jbeta primers. Libraries were prepared by immunoSEQ multiplex PCR; TCRdb keeps only in-frame clonotypes and omits some of them. This table has 100,000 to 150,000 clones, around 70% appearing once. Whole-study results and caveats: Later analysis suggested links between common viral pathogens and several top significant clusters.

V and J are TRBV11-2 and TRBJ1-4; 9 positions agree with TRBD1. The source is a man aged 35 to 55 in good health and CMV-seropositive. Source material: PBMCs. The CDR3 loop reads CASSFTQGAGNEKLFF. The CDR3 bases are TGTGCCAGCAGCTTTACACAGGGGGCGGGTAATGAAAAACTGTTTTTT.